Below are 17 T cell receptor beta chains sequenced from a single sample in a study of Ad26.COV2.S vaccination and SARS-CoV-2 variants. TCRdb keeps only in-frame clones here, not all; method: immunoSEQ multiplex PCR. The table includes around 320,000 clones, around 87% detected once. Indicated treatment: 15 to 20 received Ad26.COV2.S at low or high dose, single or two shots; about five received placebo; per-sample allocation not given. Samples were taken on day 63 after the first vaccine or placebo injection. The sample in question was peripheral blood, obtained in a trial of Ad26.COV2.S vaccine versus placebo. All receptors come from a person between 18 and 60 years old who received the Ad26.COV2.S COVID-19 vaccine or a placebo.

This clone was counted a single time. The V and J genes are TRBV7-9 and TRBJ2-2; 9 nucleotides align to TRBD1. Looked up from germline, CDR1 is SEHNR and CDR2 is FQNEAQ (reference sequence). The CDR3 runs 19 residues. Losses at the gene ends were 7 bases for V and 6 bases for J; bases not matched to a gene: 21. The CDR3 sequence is CASKGPRTGDSFGAGELFF. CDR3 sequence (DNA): TGTGCCAGCAAAGGTCCCCGGACAGGGGATAGTTTTGGAGCCGGGGAGCTGTTTTTT.

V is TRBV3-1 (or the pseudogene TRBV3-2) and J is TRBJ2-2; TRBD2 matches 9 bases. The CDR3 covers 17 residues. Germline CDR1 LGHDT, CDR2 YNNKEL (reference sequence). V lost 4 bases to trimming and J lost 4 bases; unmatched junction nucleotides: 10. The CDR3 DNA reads TGTGCCAGCAGCCCAGGGCCAGGGCGGGAGGGCACCGGGGAGCTGTTTTTT. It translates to CASSPGPGREGTGELFF.

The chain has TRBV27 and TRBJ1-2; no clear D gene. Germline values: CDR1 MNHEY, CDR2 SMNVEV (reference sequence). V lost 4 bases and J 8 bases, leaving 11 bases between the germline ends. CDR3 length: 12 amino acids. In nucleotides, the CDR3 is TGTGCCAGCAGTTCGGGAGGAAGAGGCTACACCTTC. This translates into CASSSGGRGYTF.

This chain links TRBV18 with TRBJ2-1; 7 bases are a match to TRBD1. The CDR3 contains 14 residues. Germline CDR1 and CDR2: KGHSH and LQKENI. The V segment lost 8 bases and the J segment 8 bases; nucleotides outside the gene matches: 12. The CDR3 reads CASTRTGPLYEQFF. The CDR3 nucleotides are TGTGCCAGCACAAGGACAGGACCTTTATATGAGCAGTTCTTC.

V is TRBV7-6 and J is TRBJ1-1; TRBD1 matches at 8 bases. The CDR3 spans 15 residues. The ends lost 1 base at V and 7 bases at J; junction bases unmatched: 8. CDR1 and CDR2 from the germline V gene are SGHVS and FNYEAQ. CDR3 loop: CASSLDPTGALEAFF. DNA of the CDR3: TGTGCCAGCAGCTTAGACCCGACAGGGGCGCTTGAAGCTTTCTTT.

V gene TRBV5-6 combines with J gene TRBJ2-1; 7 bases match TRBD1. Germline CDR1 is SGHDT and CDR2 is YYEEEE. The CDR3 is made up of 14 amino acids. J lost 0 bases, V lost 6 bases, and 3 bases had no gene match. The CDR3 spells CASKGQASYNEQFF. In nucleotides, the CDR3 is TGTGCCAGCAAAGGACAGGCCTCCTACAATGAGCAGTTCTTC.

CDR3 bases: TGTGCCAGCAGTTTTATGAAGACAGGGACAGATACGCAGTATTTT. It yields the protein CASSFMKTGTDTQYF. The V and J genes are TRBV6-5 and TRBJ2-3, with 7 positions matching TRBD1. The CDR3 consists of 15 residues. CDR1 is MNHEY, CDR2 SVGAGI, per germline. V dropped 4 bases and J dropped 3; count of bases not matched to a gene: 7.

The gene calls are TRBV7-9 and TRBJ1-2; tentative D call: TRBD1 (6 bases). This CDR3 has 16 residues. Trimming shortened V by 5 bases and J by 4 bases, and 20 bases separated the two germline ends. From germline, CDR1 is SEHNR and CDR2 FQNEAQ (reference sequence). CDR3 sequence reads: CASSLRTRGRTYGYTF. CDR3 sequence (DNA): TGTGCCAGCAGCCTCAGGACAAGGGGGAGAACCTATGGCTACACCTTC.

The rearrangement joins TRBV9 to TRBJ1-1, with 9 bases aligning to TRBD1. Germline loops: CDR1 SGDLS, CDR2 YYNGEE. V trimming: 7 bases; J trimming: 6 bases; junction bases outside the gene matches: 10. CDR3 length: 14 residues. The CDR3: CASGRTGGMAEAFF. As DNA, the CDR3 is TGTGCCAGCGGGCGAACAGGGGGCATGGCTGAAGCTTTCTTT.

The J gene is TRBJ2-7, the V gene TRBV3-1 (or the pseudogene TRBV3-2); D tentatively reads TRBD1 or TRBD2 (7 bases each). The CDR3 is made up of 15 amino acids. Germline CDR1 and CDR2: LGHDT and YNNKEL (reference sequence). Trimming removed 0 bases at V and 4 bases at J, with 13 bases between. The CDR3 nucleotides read TGTGCCAGCAGCCAAGACGACAGGGAGGGATACGAGCAGTACTTC. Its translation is CASSQDDREGYEQYF.

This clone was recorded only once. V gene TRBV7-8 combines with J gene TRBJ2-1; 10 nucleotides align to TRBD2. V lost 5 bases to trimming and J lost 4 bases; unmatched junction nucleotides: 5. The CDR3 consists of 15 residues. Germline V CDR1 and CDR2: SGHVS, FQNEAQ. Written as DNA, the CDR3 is TGTGCCAGCAGCCGAGCGGGGGGGCCGTACAATGAGCAGTTCTTC. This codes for CASSRAGGPYNEQFF.

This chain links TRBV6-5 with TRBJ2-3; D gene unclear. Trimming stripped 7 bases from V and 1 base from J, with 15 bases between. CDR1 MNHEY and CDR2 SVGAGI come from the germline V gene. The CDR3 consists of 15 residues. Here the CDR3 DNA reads TGTGCCAGCAAGATCAGCTCTCTTCGCACAGATACGCAGTATTTT. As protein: CASKISSLRTDTQYF.

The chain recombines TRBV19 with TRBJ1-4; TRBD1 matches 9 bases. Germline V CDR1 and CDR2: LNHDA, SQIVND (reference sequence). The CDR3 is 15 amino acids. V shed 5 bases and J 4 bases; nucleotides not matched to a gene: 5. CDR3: CASSFNRGRNEKLFF. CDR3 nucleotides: TGTGCCAGTAGTTTTAACAGGGGGCGTAATGAAAAACTGTTTTTT.

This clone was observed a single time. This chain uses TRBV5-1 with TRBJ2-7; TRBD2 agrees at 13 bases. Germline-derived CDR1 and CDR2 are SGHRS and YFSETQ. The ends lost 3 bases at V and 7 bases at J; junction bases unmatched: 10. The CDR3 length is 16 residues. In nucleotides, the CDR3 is TGCGCCAGCAGCTGGACGCCGTGGACTAGCGGGGGTGAGCAGTACTTC. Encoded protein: CASSWTPWTSGGEQYF.

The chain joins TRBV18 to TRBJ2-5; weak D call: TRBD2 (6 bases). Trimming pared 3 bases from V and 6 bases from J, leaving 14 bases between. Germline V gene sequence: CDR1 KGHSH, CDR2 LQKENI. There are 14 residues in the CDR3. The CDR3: CASSPELAGKTQYF. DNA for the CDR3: TGTGCCAGCTCACCCGAACTAGCAGGGAAGACCCAGTACTTC.

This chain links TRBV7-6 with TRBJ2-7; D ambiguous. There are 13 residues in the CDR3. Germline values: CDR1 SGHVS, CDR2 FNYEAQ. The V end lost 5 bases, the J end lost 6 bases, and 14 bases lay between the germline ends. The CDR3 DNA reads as TGTGCCAGCAGCCAAAGGGATCGTTTCGAGCAGTACTTC. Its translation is CASSQRDRFEQYF.

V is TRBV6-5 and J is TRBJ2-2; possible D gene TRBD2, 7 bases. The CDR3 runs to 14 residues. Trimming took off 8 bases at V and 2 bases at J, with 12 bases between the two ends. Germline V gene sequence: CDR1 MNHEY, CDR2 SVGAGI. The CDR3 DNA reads TGTGCCAGCTGGGGGGGCTTTAACACCGGGGAGCTGTTTTTT. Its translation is CASWGGFNTGELFF.